The entry below gives a single TCR beta chain sequence along with its context. Study processing details: It was from reference gene primer amplification that nucleated cell counts were estimated. Measured with immunoSEQ multiplex PCR; TCRdb has only the in-frame clones, and not every one. V and J calls and clone size are those listed in that table; D and trimming were worked out from the DNA. The sample has tens of thousands of clones, approximately 90% seen once. Trimming removed 7 bases from V and 4 bases from J, with 10 bases in between. CDR1 is KGHDR and CDR2 is SFDVKD in the germline V gene. The CDR3 runs 12 residues. This sample was included in a study of blood T cell repertoires in COVID-19. Whole-study context: Donors in the United States, Italy and Spain gave samples during acute or convalescent COVID-19. The cDNA or gDNA used as material had been derived from T cells, B-cell-depleted T cells, or PBMCs.

This TCR came from a human donor with active COVID-19. The donor label of this sample is uncertain. Sequencing used peripheral blood. The rearrangement uses TRBV24-1 and TRBJ2-7; D perhaps matches TRBD1 (5 bases). The CDR3, as DNA: TGTGCCACCAGGGGGCGCCTATACGAGCAGTACTTC. As protein: CATRGRLYEQYF.